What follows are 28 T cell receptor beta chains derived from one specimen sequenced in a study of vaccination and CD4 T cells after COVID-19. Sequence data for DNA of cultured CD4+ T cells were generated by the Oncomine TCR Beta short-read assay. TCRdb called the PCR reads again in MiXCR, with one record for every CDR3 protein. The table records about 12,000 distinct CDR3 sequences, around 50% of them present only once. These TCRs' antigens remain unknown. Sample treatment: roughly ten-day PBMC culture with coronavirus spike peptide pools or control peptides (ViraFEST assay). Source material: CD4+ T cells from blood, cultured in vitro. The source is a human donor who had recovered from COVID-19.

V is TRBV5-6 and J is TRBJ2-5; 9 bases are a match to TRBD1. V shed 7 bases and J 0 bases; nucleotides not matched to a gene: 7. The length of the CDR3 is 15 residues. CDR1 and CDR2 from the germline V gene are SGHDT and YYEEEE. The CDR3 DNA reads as TGTGCCAGCGCCTGGGGACAGGGCAACCAAGAGACCCAGTACTTC. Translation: CASAWGQGNQETQYF.

In nucleotides, the CDR3 is TGTGCTAGTGGTTCGGGACAGATGTCTGGGGCCAACGTCCTGACTTTC. Encoded protein: CASGSGQMSGANVLTF. This chain links TRBV12-5 with TRBJ2-6, with TRBD1 matching over 7 bases. With 4 bases clipped from V and 1 base from J, the junction kept 4 bases outside the gene matches. Looked up from germline, CDR1 is LGHNT and CDR2 is FRNRAP. The CDR3 covers 16 residues.

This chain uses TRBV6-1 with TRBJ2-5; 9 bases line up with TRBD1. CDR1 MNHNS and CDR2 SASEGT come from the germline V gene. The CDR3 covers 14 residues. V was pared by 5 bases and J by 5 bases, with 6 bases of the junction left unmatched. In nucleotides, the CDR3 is TGTGCCAGCAGTAACCGACAGGGGGGGGAGACCCAGTACTTC. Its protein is CASSNRQGGETQYF.

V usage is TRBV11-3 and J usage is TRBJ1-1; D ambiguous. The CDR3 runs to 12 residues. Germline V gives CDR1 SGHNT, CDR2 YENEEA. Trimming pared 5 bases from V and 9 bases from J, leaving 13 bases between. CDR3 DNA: TGTGCCAGCAGCCTGAAGGGAGGGAAAGCTTTCTTT. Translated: CASSLKGGKAFF.

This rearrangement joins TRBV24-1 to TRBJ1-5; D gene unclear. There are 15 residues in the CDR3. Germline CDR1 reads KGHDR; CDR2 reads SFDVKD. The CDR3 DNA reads TGTGCTGGAAGAGCGGGATCATACAGCAATCAGCCCCAGCATTTT. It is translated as CAGRAGSYSNQPQHF.

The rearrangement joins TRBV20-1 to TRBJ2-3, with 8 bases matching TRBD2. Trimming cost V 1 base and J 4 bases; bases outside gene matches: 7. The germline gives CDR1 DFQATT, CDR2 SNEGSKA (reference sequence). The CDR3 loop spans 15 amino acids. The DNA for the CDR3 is TGCAGTGCTAGAGTGGGGAGCGGGGGAGCAGATACGCAGTATTTT. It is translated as CSARVGSGGADTQYF.

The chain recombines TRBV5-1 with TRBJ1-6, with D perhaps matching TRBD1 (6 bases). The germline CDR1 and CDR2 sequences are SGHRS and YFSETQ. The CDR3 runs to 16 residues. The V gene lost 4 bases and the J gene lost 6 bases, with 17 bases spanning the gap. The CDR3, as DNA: TGCGCCAGCAGCGTACAGGGACCCCCCGGTAATTCACCCCTCCACTTT. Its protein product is CASSVQGPPGNSPLHF.

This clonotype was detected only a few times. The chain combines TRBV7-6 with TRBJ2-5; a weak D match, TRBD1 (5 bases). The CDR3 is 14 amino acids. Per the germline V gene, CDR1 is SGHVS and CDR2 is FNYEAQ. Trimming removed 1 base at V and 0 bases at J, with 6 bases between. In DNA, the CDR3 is TGTGCCAGCAGCTTAGGCAGGGACCAAGAGACCCAGTACTTC. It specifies CASSLGRDQETQYF.

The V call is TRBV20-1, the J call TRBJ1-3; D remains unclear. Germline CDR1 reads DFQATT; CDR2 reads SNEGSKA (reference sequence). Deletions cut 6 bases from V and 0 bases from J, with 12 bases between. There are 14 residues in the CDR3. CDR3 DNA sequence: TGCAGTGCCCTAAGCGGCCGCTCTGGAAACACCATATATTTT. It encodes CSALSGRSGNTIYF.

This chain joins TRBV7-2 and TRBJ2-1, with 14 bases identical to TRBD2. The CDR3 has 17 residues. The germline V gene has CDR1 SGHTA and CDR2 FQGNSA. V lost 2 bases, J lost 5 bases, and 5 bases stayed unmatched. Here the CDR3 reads CASSLYGGLAGDNEQFF. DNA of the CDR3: TGTGCCAGCAGCTTATATGGGGGACTAGCGGGGGACAATGAGCAGTTCTTC.

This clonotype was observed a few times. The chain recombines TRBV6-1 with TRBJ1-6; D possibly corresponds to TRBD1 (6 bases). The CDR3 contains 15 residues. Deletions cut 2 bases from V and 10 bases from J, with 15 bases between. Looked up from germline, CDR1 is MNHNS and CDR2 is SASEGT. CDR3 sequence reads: CASSESGGIGSPLHF. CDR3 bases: TGTGCCAGCAGTGAATCCGGGGGCATTGGGTCACCCCTCCACTTT.

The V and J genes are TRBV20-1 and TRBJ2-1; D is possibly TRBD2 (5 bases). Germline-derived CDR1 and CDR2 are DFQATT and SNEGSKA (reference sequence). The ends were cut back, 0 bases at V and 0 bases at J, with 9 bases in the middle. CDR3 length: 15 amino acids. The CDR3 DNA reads TGCAGTGCTAGAGACGGAGGTAGCTCCTACAATGAGCAGTTCTTC. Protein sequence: CSARDGGSSYNEQFF.

The CDR3 is CSAREGGNTIYF. DNA of the CDR3: TGCAGTGCTAGAGAAGGCGGAAACACCATATATTTT. This chain connects TRBV20-1 to TRBJ1-3; D call uncertain. This CDR3 is built from 12 residues. V dropped 0 bases and J dropped 4 bases, with 4 bases sitting between them. CDR1 is DFQATT and CDR2 is SNEGSKA in the germline V gene (reference sequence).

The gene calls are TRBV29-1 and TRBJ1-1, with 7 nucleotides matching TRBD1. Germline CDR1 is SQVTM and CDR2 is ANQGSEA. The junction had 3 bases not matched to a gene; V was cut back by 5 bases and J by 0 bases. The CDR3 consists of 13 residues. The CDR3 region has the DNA TGCAGCGTTTCGGGACAGCTGAACACTGAAGCTTTCTTT. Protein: CSVSGQLNTEAFF.

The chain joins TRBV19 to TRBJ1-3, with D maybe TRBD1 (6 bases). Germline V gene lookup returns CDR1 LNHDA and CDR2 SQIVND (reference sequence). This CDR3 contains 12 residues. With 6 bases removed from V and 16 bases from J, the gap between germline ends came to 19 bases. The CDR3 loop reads CASSPRGGLRYF. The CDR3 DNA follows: TGTGCCAGTAGCCCACGGGGGGGCCTCCGGTATTTT.

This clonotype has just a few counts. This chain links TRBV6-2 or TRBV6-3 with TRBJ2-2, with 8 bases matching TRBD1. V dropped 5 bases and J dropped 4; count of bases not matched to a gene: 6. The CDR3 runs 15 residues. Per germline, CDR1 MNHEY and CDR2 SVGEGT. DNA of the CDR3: TGTGCCAGCAGTCCCGGGACAGGAAGCACCGGGGAGCTGTTTTTT. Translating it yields CASSPGTGSTGELFF.

CDR3 sequence reads: CASSYSEGNTEAFF. For the CDR3, the DNA is TGTGCCAGCAGTTACTCAGAGGGGAACACTGAAGCTTTCTTT. The chain has TRBV6-5 and TRBJ1-1; D call uncertain. This CDR3 is built from 14 residues. Germline values: CDR1 MNHEY, CDR2 SVGAGI. The V end was cut by 0 bases, the J end by 1 base, with 6 bases between.

The CDR3 nucleotides are TGTGCCAGCAAAAGCTCGGGGCTCGGTAATGAAAAACTGTTTTTT. Amino acid sequence: CASKSSGLGNEKLFF. V gene TRBV27 combines with J gene TRBJ1-4, with D possibly matching TRBD1 (5 bases). The length of the CDR3 is 15 residues. Germline lookup yields CDR1 MNHEY and CDR2 SMNVEV (reference sequence). V was shortened by 7 bases and J by 4 bases, with 16 bases between the two germline ends.

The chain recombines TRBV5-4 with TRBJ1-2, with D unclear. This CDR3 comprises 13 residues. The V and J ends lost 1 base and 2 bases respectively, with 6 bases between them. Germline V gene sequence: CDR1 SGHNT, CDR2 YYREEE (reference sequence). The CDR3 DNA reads TGTGCCAGCAGCTTGCTGGGGAACTATGGCTACACCTTC. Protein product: CASSLLGNYGYTF.

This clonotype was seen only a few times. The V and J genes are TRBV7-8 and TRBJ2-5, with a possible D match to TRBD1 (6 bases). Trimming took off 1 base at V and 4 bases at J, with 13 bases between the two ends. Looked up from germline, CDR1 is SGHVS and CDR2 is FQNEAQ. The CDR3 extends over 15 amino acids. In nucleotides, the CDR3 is TGTGCCAGCAGCTTAGGGGTGGGGGCTGGAGAGACCCAGTACTTC. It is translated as CASSLGVGAGETQYF.

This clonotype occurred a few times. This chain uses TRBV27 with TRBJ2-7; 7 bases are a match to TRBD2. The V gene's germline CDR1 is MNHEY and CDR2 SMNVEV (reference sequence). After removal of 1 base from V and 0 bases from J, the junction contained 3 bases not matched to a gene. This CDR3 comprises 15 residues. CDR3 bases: TGTGCCAGCAGTTTATTCCGGGGGGTCTCCTACGAGCAGTACTTC. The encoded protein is CASSLFRGVSYEQYF.

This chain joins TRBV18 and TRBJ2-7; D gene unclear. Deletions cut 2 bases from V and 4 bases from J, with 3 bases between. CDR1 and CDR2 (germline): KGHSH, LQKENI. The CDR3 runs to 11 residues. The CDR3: CASSPEYEQYF. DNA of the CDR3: TGTGCCAGCTCACCAGAGTACGAGCAGTACTTC.

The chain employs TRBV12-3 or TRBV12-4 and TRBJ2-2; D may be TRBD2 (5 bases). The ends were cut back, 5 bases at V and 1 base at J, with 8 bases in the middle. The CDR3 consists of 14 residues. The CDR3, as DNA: TGTGCCAGCAGTGTCGGAGGGAACACCGGGGAGCTGTTTTTT. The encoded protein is CASSVGGNTGELFF.

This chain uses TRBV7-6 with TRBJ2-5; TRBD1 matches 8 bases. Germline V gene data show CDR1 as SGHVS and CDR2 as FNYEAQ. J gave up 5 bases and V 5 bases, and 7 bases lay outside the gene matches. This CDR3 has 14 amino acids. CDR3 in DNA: TGTGCCAGCAGCCAATCAGGGGGCTCGGAGACCCAGTACTTC. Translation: CASSQSGGSETQYF.

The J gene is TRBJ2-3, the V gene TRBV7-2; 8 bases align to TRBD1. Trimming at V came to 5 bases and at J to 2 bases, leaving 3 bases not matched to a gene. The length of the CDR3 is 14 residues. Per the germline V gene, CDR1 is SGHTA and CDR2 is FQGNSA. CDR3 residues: CASSRDRNTDTQYF. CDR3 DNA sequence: TGTGCCAGCAGCCGGGACAGGAACACAGATACGCAGTATTTT.

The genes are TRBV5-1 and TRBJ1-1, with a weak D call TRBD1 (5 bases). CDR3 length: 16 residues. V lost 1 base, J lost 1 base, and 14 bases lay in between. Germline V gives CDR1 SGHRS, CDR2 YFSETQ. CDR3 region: CASSLKGVRSNTEAFF. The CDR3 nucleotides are TGCGCCAGCAGCTTGAAAGGGGTCAGATCGAACACTGAAGCTTTCTTT.

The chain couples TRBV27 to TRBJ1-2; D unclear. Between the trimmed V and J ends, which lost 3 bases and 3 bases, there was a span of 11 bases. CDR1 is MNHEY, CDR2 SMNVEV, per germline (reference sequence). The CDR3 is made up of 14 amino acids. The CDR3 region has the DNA TGTGCCAGCAGTTTCTACAAGCATGACTATGGCTACACCTTC. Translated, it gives CASSFYKHDYGYTF.

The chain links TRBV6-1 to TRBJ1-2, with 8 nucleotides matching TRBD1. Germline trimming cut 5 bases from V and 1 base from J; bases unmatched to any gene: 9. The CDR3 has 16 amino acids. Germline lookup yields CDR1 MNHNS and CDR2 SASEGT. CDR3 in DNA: TGTGCCAGCAGTCCCAACGGACAGGGACTTAACTATGGCTACACCTTC. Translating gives CASSPNGQGLNYGYTF.